This T cell receptor beta chain was documented in a study of cytomegalovirus exposure and HLA in healthy donors. The PCR ran on 60 Vbeta and 13 Jbeta primers. The method was immunoSEQ multiplex PCR; TCRdb's version includes in-frame clones alone and lacks a portion of them. Of 70,000 to 100,000 clones listed, about 80% are singletons. This clone was picked up one time. The CDR3 length is 16 residues. Per the germline V gene, CDR1 is MGHRA and CDR2 is YSYEKL. The V end was cut by 1 base, the J end by 0 bases, with 12 bases between. The material sequenced was PBMCs. This clonotype originated in a woman between 50 and 59 years old in good health and CMV-seropositive. The gene calls are TRBV4-1 and TRBJ1-2; no clear D gene. The CDR3 nucleotides read TGCGCCAGCAGCCAAGCGGAACAGAGACCTAACTATGGCTACACCTTC. This sequence encodes CASSQAEQRPNYGYTF.